Following are 23 T cell receptor beta chains from one sample sequenced in a study of shared clonotypes between healthy human individuals. The assay was immunoSEQ multiplex PCR, and TCRdb's table has in-frame clones only and misses some. The repertoire has about 2.4 million clones, just over 90% of them found once; the top ten carry over 0.12%. Sequencing used naive CD4+ T cells sorted from blood. Sample subset: CD45RA+ positively selected. These receptors all come from a young man in good health.

The chain combines TRBV6-5 with TRBJ1-1; 11 bases match TRBD1. In germline, CDR1 is MNHEY, CDR2 SVGAGI. The CDR3 spans 13 residues. J lost 10 bases, V lost 6 bases, and 7 bases had no gene match. For the CDR3, the DNA is TGTGCCAGCAGGCTCGGACAGGGGGCGCGAGCTTTCTTT. This encodes CASRLGQGARAFF.

The rearrangement uses TRBV18 and TRBJ1-6; a weak D match, TRBD1 (5 bases). V lost 6 bases and J lost 7, with 16 bases in between. The germline V gene has CDR1 KGHSH and CDR2 LQKENI. The CDR3 is made up of 15 amino acids. The CDR3 is CASSTEGLTNSPLHF. The CDR3 coding sequence is TGTGCCAGCTCGACAGAGGGACTGACCAATTCACCCCTCCACTTT.

The V and J genes are TRBV7-2 and TRBJ2-1; TRBD2 matches 12 bases. The CDR3 spans 15 residues. With 5 bases clipped from V and 10 bases from J, the junction kept 9 bases outside the gene matches. Germline V gene lookup returns CDR1 SGHTA and CDR2 FQGNSA. CDR3: CASSLTSGSSSEQFF. In nucleotides, the CDR3 is TGTGCCAGCAGCCTGACTAGCGGGAGTTCCTCGGAGCAGTTCTTC.

With regard to this clone: Other DNA variants within this sample encode the same CDR3. V and J are TRBV11-2 and TRBJ1-1, with D unresolved. With 5 bases removed from V and 1 base from J, the gap between germline ends came to 8 bases. The CDR3 extends over 13 amino acids. Looked up from germline, CDR1 is SGHAT and CDR2 is FQNNGV. Here the CDR3 DNA reads TGTGCCAGCAGCCTTCAGGAGAACACTGAAGCTTTCTTT. Translation gives CASSLQENTEAFF. Supplemented by reference TRBV11-2 and TRBJ1-1, the full variable domain reads EAGVAQSPRYKIIEKRQSVAFWCNPISGHATLYWYQQILGQGPKLLIQFQNNGVVDDSQLPKDRFSAERLKGVDSTLKIQPAKLEDSAVYLCASSLQENTEAFFGQGTRLTVV.

The gene calls are TRBV2 and TRBJ2-7; TRBD1 is a possible D gene (5 bases). Per germline, CDR1 SNHLY and CDR2 FYNNEI. The CDR3 loop spans 15 amino acids. V was clipped by 2 bases and J by 2 bases, with 13 bases between them. The CDR3 sequence: CASSESQGFTYEQYF. The CDR3 DNA reads as TGTGCCAGCAGTGAAAGTCAGGGATTCACCTACGAGCAGTACTTC.

This chain connects TRBV30 to TRBJ2-7; the D gene is possibly TRBD1 (6 bases). V was cut by 3 bases and J by 7 bases, with 19 bases left in between. CDR3 length equals 14 residues. Germline CDR1 is GTSNPN and CDR2 is SVGIG (reference sequence). DNA of the CDR3: TGTGCCTGGAGCGTAAGACAGGACTCCTGGGAGCAGTACTTC. Amino acid sequence: CAWSVRQDSWEQYF.

This chain connects TRBV15 to TRBJ2-7; TRBD2 might be the D (6 bases). The V gene's germline CDR1 is LNHNV and CDR2 YYDKDF (reference sequence). The ends were cut back, 8 bases at V and 0 bases at J, with 14 bases in the middle. This CDR3 comprises 14 residues. CDR3 residues: CATSGGGSSYEQYF. CDR3 in DNA: TGTGCCACCTCCGGTGGGGGGAGCTCCTACGAGCAGTACTTC. Drawing the rest from reference TRBV15 and TRBJ2-7, the complete variable domain is DAMVIQNPRYQVTQFGKPVTLSCSQTLNHNVMYWYQQKSSQAPKLLFHYYDKDFNNEADTPDNFQSRRPNTSFCFLDIRSPGLGDTAMYLCATSGGGSSYEQYFGPGTRLTVT.

The rearrangement joins TRBV10-1 to TRBJ2-5; 8 bases map to TRBD2. V lost 1 base, J lost 2 bases, and 3 bases stayed unmatched. CDR1 WNHNN and CDR2 SYGVQD come from the germline V gene (reference sequence). This CDR3 is 15 amino acids long. For the CDR3, the DNA is TGCGCCAGCAGTGAGTTAGCGGGGTCACAAGAGACCCAGTACTTC. It yields the protein CASSELAGSQETQYF.

For the CDR3, the DNA is TGTGCCAGCAGTTTCACTCAGGGGAAGGTCCACGAGCAGTACTTC. Translated, it gives CASSFTQGKVHEQYF. This chain connects TRBV6-5 to TRBJ2-7; D possibly corresponds to TRBD1 (6 bases). Germline values: CDR1 MNHEY, CDR2 SVGAGI. V lost 4 bases and J 5 bases, leaving 18 bases between the germline ends. This CDR3 has 15 residues.

This chain uses TRBV27 with TRBJ2-3, with TRBD1 as a possible D gene (5 bases). V was pared by 5 bases and J by 2 bases, with 11 bases between. CDR3 length equals 14 residues. Germline assignment: CDR1 MNHEY and CDR2 SMNVEV (reference sequence). In DNA form, the CDR3 reads TGTGCCAGCAGTCCGGACACGTTCACAGATACGCAGTATTTT. Translated: CASSPDTFTDTQYF.

The chain joins TRBV7-9 to TRBJ1-2; D uncertain. The CDR3 spans 13 residues. V was trimmed by 10 bases and J by 0 bases, leaving 12 bases between them. Germline CDR1 reads SEHNR; CDR2 reads FQNEAQ (reference sequence). The CDR3 nucleotides read TGTGCCAACTTGGACCCAGCTAACTATGGCTACACCTTC. Its translation is CANLDPANYGYTF.

The gene calls are TRBV7-8 and TRBJ2-2, with D possibly being TRBD2 (6 bases). The CDR3 spans 17 residues. Trimming shortened V by 5 bases and J by 0 bases, and 16 bases separated the two germline ends. From germline, CDR1 is SGHVS and CDR2 FQNEAQ. CDR3 protein: CASSKDGGTANTGELFF. As DNA, the CDR3 is TGTGCCAGCAGCAAAGATGGGGGGACCGCGAACACCGGGGAGCTGTTTTTT. The full variable domain, its missing parts supplied by reference TRBV7-8 and TRBJ2-2, is GAGVSQSPRYKVAKRGQDVALRCDPISGHVSLFWYQQALGQGPEFLTYFQNEAQLDKSGLPSDRFFAERPEGSVSTLKIQRTQQEDSAVYLCASSKDGGTANTGELFFGEGSRLTVL.

This chain joins TRBV9 and TRBJ2-1; 9 nucleotides align to TRBD2. The length of the CDR3 is 16 residues. The ends lost 0 bases at V and 5 bases at J; junction bases unmatched: 6. Germline V gives CDR1 SGDLS, CDR2 YYNGEE. The CDR3, as DNA: TGTGCCAGCAGCGTAGGGTTGTTAGCGGGGGACAATGAGCAGTTCTTC. Amino acids: CASSVGLLAGDNEQFF. The whole variable domain, remainder taken from reference TRBV9 and TRBJ2-1, is DSGVTQTPKHLITATGQRVTLRCSPRSGDLSVYWYQQSLDQGLQFLIQYYNGEERAKGNILERFSAQQFPDLHSELNLSSLELGDSALYFCASSVGLLAGDNEQFFGPGTRLTVL.

J is TRBJ2-1 and V is TRBV7-2, with 12 bases matching TRBD2. Germline V gene data show CDR1 as SGHTA and CDR2 as FQGNSA. The CDR3 totals 18 residues. The J segment lost 0 bases and the V segment lost 4 bases, leaving 7 bases of the junction unmatched. CDR3 sequence (DNA): TGTGCCAGCAGCTGGCTAGCGGGGGGGGACAGCTCCTACAATGAGCAGTTCTTC. This translates into CASSWLAGGDSSYNEQFF.

The rearrangement joins TRBV10-1 to TRBJ2-2, with D possibly matching TRBD2 (6 bases). Looked up from germline, CDR1 is WNHNN and CDR2 is SYGVQD (reference sequence). This CDR3 region has 16 residues. V was trimmed by 3 bases and J by 5 bases, leaving 16 bases between them. The CDR3 DNA reads TGCGCCAGCAGTGATAACTCGGCGGCGGGGACCGGGGAGCTGTTTTTT. Translating it yields CASSDNSAAGTGELFF.

This rearrangement joins TRBV15 to TRBJ1-5, with no clear D. The CDR3 covers 14 residues. V was trimmed by 0 bases and J by 9 bases, leaving 12 bases between them. Germline V gives CDR1 LNHNV, CDR2 YYDKDF (reference sequence). The CDR3, as DNA: TGTGCCACCAGCAGAGACGTAGTCGAGGCGCCCCAGCATTTT. This translates into CATSRDVVEAPQHF.

J is TRBJ2-1 and V is TRBV20-1, with a possible D match to TRBD1 (5 bases). Germline V gene data show CDR1 as DFQATT and CDR2 as SNEGSKA (reference sequence). CDR3 size: 11 residues. V lost 6 bases, J lost 7 bases, and 10 bases lay in between. CDR3 loop: CSARALNEQFF. CDR3 DNA: TGCAGTGCCAGGGCCCTGAATGAGCAGTTCTTC.

The gene calls are TRBV27 and TRBJ2-5; D is uncertain. Trimming removed 1 base at V and 0 bases at J, with 3 bases between. Germline V gene sequence: CDR1 MNHEY, CDR2 SMNVEV (reference sequence). This CDR3 region has 13 residues. The CDR3 DNA follows: TGTGCCAGCAGTTTATTGAACCAAGAGACCCAGTACTTC. It encodes CASSLLNQETQYF.

The J gene is TRBJ1-2, the V gene TRBV6-5, with TRBD1 as a possible D gene (5 bases). The V end lost 10 bases, the J end lost 3 bases, and 15 bases lay between the germline ends. Germline CDR1 reads MNHEY; CDR2 reads SVGAGI. CDR3 length equals 13 residues. This chain's CDR3 is CATKLRDDYGYTF. CDR3 DNA sequence: TGTGCCACCAAACTAAGGGACGACTATGGCTACACCTTC.

The chain has TRBV11-2 and TRBJ2-1; D might be TRBD1 or TRBD2, each matching 6 bases. The CDR3 totals 16 residues. Looked up from germline, CDR1 is SGHAT and CDR2 is FQNNGV. Trimming left V 2 bases short and J 2 bases short, with 13 bases between. The CDR3 nucleotides are TGTGCCAGCAGCTTAAGGGGGGCGGGGCCCTACAATGAGCAGTTCTTC. Translating gives CASSLRGAGPYNEQFF.

The chain joins TRBV6-1 to TRBJ1-5, with D perhaps TRBD1 (5 bases). The CDR3 has 14 amino acids. Germline CDR1 and CDR2: MNHNS and SASEGT. Trimming stripped 7 bases from V and 2 bases from J, with 12 bases between. CDR3 sequence (DNA): TGTGCCAGCAACGGCCGGGACGGCAATCAGCCCCAGCATTTT. Translated: CASNGRDGNQPQHF.

A word on this clone: Other DNA sequences within the sample encode an identical CDR3. This chain links TRBV9 with TRBJ2-3, with a weak D call TRBD2 (6 bases). Trimming stripped 3 bases from V and 0 bases from J, with 11 bases between. The CDR3 is 15 amino acids. The germline V gene has CDR1 SGDLS and CDR2 YYNGEE. The CDR3 loop reads CASSAGLLSTDTQYF. DNA for the CDR3: TGTGCCAGCAGCGCGGGACTTCTGAGCACAGATACGCAGTATTTT. Full variable domain (remainder filled in from reference TRBV9 and TRBJ2-3): DSGVTQTPKHLITATGQRVTLRCSPRSGDLSVYWYQQSLDQGLQFLIQYYNGEERAKGNILERFSAQQFPDLHSELNLSSLELGDSALYFCASSAGLLSTDTQYFGPGTRLTVL.

The gene calls are TRBV7-2 and TRBJ1-2; 9 nucleotides agree with TRBD1. Trimming cost V 10 bases and J 0 bases; bases outside gene matches: 3. This CDR3 contains 13 residues. Germline V gene data show CDR1 as SGHTA and CDR2 as FQGNSA. The CDR3 is CAMGQGANYGYTF. In nucleotides, the CDR3 is TGTGCCATGGGACAGGGAGCTAACTATGGCTACACCTTC.